A selection of T cell receptor beta chains follows, all from one sample in a study of cytomegalovirus exposure and HLA in healthy donors. Using immunoSEQ multiplex PCR, the repertoire was profiled, and TCRdb retains in-frame clones only, with some absent. The sample carries more than 85,000 clones, over 80% recorded once. Sequencing used PBMCs. All receptors come from a man aged 35 to 55 in good health and CMV-seronegative. The CDR3 runs from the conserved cysteine through the conserved F or W. Fields, in order: J gene, D gene, clone size, V gene, CDR3 protein, CDR3 DNA. A D gene is named only where the DNA matches it firmly. Clone size, where shown, is once, few, many, or a class for clones that have expanded.

TRBJ1-5,TRBD1,once,TRBV7-8,CASSWGQGDQPQHF,TGTGCCAGCAGCTGGGGACAGGGGGATCAGCCCCAGCATTTT
TRBJ2-1,NA,NA,TRBV9,CASSPQYGGSGGEQFF,TGTGCCAGCAGCCCCCAATATGGGGGTAGCGGAGGTGAGCAGTTCTTC
TRBJ1-1,NA,once,TRBV7-6,CASSIETGMNTEAFF,TGTGCCAGCAGCATCGAGACAGGCATGAACACTGAAGCTTTCTTT
TRBJ1-2,TRBD1,NA,TRBV4-1,CASSHPDRGGGYTF,TGCGCCAGCAGCCATCCGGACAGGGGCGGGGGCTACACCTTC
TRBJ1-6,NA,NA,TRBV19,CATRGGSASPLHF,TGTGCCACCCGGGGGGGGAGCGCTTCACCCCTCCACTTT
TRBJ2-7,TRBD1,NA,TRBV28,CASSLLGGRYEQYF,TGTGCCAGCAGTTTATTAGGGGGCAGGTACGAGCAGTACTTC
TRBJ1-2,NA,NA,TRBV7-7,CASSYRTCDYGYTF,TGTGCTAGCAGCTACAGGACGTGCGACTATGGCTACACCTTC
TRBJ2-1,TRBD1,NA,TRBV10-3,CAISGGQGFDEFF,TGTGCCATCAGTGGGGGACAGGGGTTTGATGAGTTCTTC
TRBJ2-7,TRBD2,NA,TRBV7-2,CASSLKRGVHEQYF,TGTGCCAGCAGCTTAAAGCGGGGGGTCCACGAGCAGTACTTC
TRBJ1-1,NA,NA,TRBV5-1,CASSLVSPNTEAFF,TGCGCCAGCAGCTTGGTGAGCCCGAACACTGAAGCTTTCTTT
TRBJ1-2,NA,NA,TRBV5-1,CASSLVVAGQYGYTF,TGCGCTAGCAGCTTGGTTGTAGCAGGACAATATGGCTACACCTTC
TRBJ2-1,TRBD2,NA,TRBV7-8,CASSRPGLAGDNEQFF,TGTGCCAGCAGCCGACCGGGACTAGCGGGGGACAATGAGCAGTTCTTC
TRBJ2-3,TRBD2,NA,TRBV11-3,CASSLGLAGASDTQYF,TGTGCCAGCAGCTTGGGACTAGCGGGGGCCTCAGATACGCAGTATTTT
TRBJ1-6,TRBD1,NA,TRBV4-1,CASSQDLGTAYNSPLHF,TGCGCCAGCAGCCAAGATCTAGGGACAGCCTATAATTCACCCCTCCACTTT
TRBJ2-6,NA,NA,TRBV7-3,CASSLMGTSGANVLTF,TGTGCCAGCAGCTTAATGGGGACATCCGGGGCCAACGTCCTGACTTTC
TRBJ1-4,NA,NA,TRBV28,CASSHREHNEKLFF,TGTGCCAGCAGTCACAGGGAACATAATGAAAAACTGTTTTTT
TRBJ2-7,NA,NA,TRBV7-9,CASSLADLYEQYF,TGTGCCAGCAGCTTGGCCGACTTATACGAGCAGTACTTC
TRBJ2-3,TRBD2,NA,TRBV4-3,CASSRTSGGQLDTQYF,TGCGCCAGCAGCCGAACTAGCGGGGGCCAATTGGATACGCAGTATTTT
TRBJ2-2,NA,NA,TRBV7-6,CASSLGDNTGELLF,TGTGCCAGCAGCTTAGGGGATAACACCGGGGAGCTGCTTTTT
TRBJ1-6,TRBD1,NA,TRBV5-1,CASRGQNSPLHF,TGCGCCAGCCGGGGACAGAACTCACCCCTCCACTTT
TRBJ1-5,TRBD1,NA,TRBV7-2,CASSFDGRGNQPQHF,TGTGCCAGCAGCTTCGATGGCAGGGGGAATCAGCCCCAGCATTTT
TRBJ2-3,TRBD2,few,TRBV9,CASSVSGGGLAGDTQYF,TGTGCCAGCAGCGTTAGTGGGGGGGGACTAGCGGGAGATACGCAGTATTTT
TRBJ2-6,NA,NA,TRBV5-1,CASSLTGVNVLTF,TGCGCCAGCAGCTTGACCGGGGTAAACGTCCTGACTTTC
TRBJ2-1,TRBD2,NA,TRBV19,CASSTLAGGPNEQFF,TGTGCCAGTAGTACGCTAGCGGGGGGGCCCAATGAGCAGTTCTTC
TRBJ2-7,NA,NA,TRBV5-1,CASSLAGTEEQYF,TGCGCCAGCAGCTTGGCGGGTACGGAAGAGCAGTACTTC
TRBJ2-5,NA,NA,TRBV5-1,CASSSVFQETQYF,TGCGCCAGCAGCTCCGTTTTCCAAGAGACCCAGTACTTC
TRBJ2-2,TRBD2,NA,TRBV5-6,CASKSSRTSGNPGELFF,TGTGCCAGCAAATCCTCTCGGACTAGCGGGAATCCCGGGGAGCTGTTTTTT
TRBJ2-1,TRBD1,NA,TRBV7-8,CASSLRWGTGGNEQFF,TGTGCCAGCAGCTTAAGGTGGGGGACAGGGGGCAATGAGCAGTTCTTC
TRBJ2-6,NA,NA,TRBV11-3,CASSYGGGKSSGANVLTF,TGTGCCAGCAGCTACGGAGGGGGCAAATCCTCTGGGGCCAACGTCCTGACTTTC
TRBJ2-1,NA,NA,TRBV29-1,CSVARTEPYNEQFF,TGCAGCGTTGCACGGACAGAGCCTTACAATGAGCAGTTCTTC
TRBJ1-2,TRBD1,NA,TRBV5-4,CASSLIQGTYGYTF,TGTGCCAGCAGCTTGATACAGGGGACCTATGGCTACACCTTC
TRBJ2-7,NA,NA,TRBV30,CAWSETSAEQYF,TGTGCCTGGAGTGAGACCAGCGCCGAGCAGTACTTC
TRBJ1-2,TRBD1,once,TRBV9,CASSVDPRTGATNYGYTF,TGTGCCAGCAGCGTAGATCCCCGGACAGGGGCCACCAACTATGGCTACACCTTC
TRBJ2-2,TRBD1,NA,TRBV19,CASRQGAFPGELFF,TGTGCCAGTAGACAGGGGGCATTCCCCGGGGAGCTGTTTTTT
TRBJ2-3,NA,NA,TRBV7-2,CASSLVSGWADTQYF,TGTGCCAGCAGCTTAGTCTCAGGGTGGGCAGATACGCAGTATTTT
TRBJ1-1,NA,NA,TRBV27,CASRDRWNTEAFF,TGTGCCAGCAGAGACAGGTGGAACACTGAAGCTTTCTTT
TRBJ2-5,TRBD2,NA,TRBV18,CASSPPERGGLLETQYF,TGTGCCAGCTCACCACCGGAGCGGGGGGGCCTTTTGGAGACCCAGTACTTC
TRBJ1-5,TRBD1,few,TRBV5-1,CASSLGQGAGQPQHF,TGCGCCAGCAGCTTGGGCCAGGGGGCGGGTCAGCCCCAGCATTTT
TRBJ2-5,NA,few,TRBV6-1,CASSIRGRQETQYF,TGTGCCAGCAGTATACGGGGGAGGCAAGAGACCCAGTACTTC
TRBJ1-2,NA,once,TRBV7-9,CASSPSSTPNYGYTF,TGTGCCAGCAGCCCGTCGTCGACACCAAACTATGGCTACACCTTC
TRBJ2-1,NA,NA,TRBV7-3,CASSFRTGTDNEQFF,TGTGCCAGCAGCTTCCGAACCGGGACTGACAATGAGCAGTTCTTC
TRBJ2-3,TRBD2,NA,TRBV7-3,CASSSGGQDTQYF,TGTGCCAGCAGCTCGGGGGGGCAAGATACGCAGTATTTT
TRBJ2-5,TRBD1,NA,TRBV14,CASGKQGSETQYF,TGTGCCAGCGGTAAACAGGGGTCGGAGACCCAGTACTTC